The next 9 T cell receptor beta chains were all read from a single sample in a study of blood T cells in healthy people across ages. Primers used in a second PCR of roughly 6 to 12 cycles were a sample-barcoded 5' primer and a J-beta primer mix. Via MiXCR, TCRdb re-called the 5' RACE reads, giving one row per CDR3 protein. Of 1.8 million or so distinct CDR3 sequences listed, more than 35% were seen once; the top ten hold under 30%. The sequenced material came from blood. These receptor sequences come from a human donor in good health.

The sample holds one count of this clonotype. V usage is TRBV6-5 and J usage is TRBJ2-1; 7 bases line up with TRBD2. There are 15 residues in the CDR3. V lost 6 bases, J lost 6 bases, and 11 bases stayed unmatched. The germline CDR1 and CDR2 sequences are MNHEY and SVGAGI. The CDR3 nucleotides are TGTGCCAGCAGGGGTCAGGCGGGGGAATTCAATGAGCAGTTCTTC. Protein: CASRGQAGEFNEQFF.

The chain uses TRBV9 and TRBJ1-6, with TRBD1 as a possible D gene (6 bases). Germline CDR1 reads SGDLS; CDR2 reads YYNGEE. The CDR3 spans 14 residues. Trimming left V 4 bases short and J 7 bases short, with 12 bases between. The CDR3 nucleotides are TGTGCCAGCAGCTACAAGCAGGGGAATTCACCCCTCCACTTT. Encoded protein: CASSYKQGNSPLHF.

CDR3 loop: CSVHQSGEQYF. CDR3 in DNA: TGCAGCGTCCACCAATCCGGCGAGCAGTACTTC. The V call is TRBV29-1, the J call TRBJ2-7; D gene unclear. This CDR3 has 11 amino acids. Germline V gene data show CDR1 as SQVTM and CDR2 as ANQGSEA. V was clipped by 6 bases and J by 6 bases, with 12 bases between them.

The chain recombines TRBV12-3 or TRBV12-4 with TRBJ2-1, with D perhaps TRBD1 (5 bases). V lost 5 bases, J lost 8 bases, and 16 bases lay in between. This CDR3 contains 14 residues. CDR3 amino acids: CASSVRGVVDEQFF. CDR3 bases: TGTGCCAGCAGTGTAAGGGGTGTTGTCGATGAGCAGTTCTTC.

The chain uses TRBV6-2 or TRBV6-3 and TRBJ1-2; D is undetermined. The germline gives CDR1 MNHEY, CDR2 SVGEGT. The CDR3 sequence is 12 residues long. Trimming cost V 2 bases and J 9 bases, with 10 bases left between them. The CDR3: CASSYGETSYTF. CDR3 sequence (DNA): TGTGCCAGCAGTTACGGCGAGACTAGCTACACCTTC.

This clonotype has just a few counts. The chain couples TRBV20-1 to TRBJ2-7; possible D gene TRBD1, 6 bases. Germline V gene sequence: CDR1 DFQATT, CDR2 SNEGSKA (reference sequence). V lost 6 bases and J lost 4, with 19 bases in between. The CDR3 is 14 amino acids. CDR3 loop: CSAEHAGEPYEQYF. The CDR3, as DNA: TGCAGTGCGGAACACGCAGGGGAACCGTACGAGCAGTACTTC.

The genes are TRBV5-1 and TRBJ2-3; tentative D call: TRBD2 (6 bases). CDR1 is SGHRS and CDR2 is YFSETQ in the germline V gene. V gave up 3 bases and J gave up 2 bases, with 16 bases separating them. CDR3 size: 16 residues. CDR3: CASSSGLLGPTDTQYF. Written as DNA, the CDR3 is TGCGCCAGCAGCTCGGGACTCCTTGGCCCCACAGATACGCAGTATTTT.

V gene TRBV7-8 combines with J gene TRBJ1-1; no clear D. The CDR3 runs 12 residues. Trimming took 3 bases from V and 11 from J, leaving 13 bases between them. Germline V gives CDR1 SGHVS, CDR2 FQNEAQ. The CDR3 sequence: CASSLNTDEAFF. CDR3 in DNA: TGTGCCAGCAGCTTGAACACCGACGAGGCTTTCTTT. Using reference TRBV7-8 and TRBJ1-1 for the parts outside the CDR3, the full variable domain is GAGVSQSPRYKVAKRGQDVALRCDPISGHVSLFWYQQALGQGPEFLTYFQNEAQLDKSGLPSDRFFAERPEGSVSTLKIQRTQQEDSAVYLCASSLNTDEAFFGQGTRLTVV.

This clonotype was observed a few times. The chain joins TRBV20-1 to TRBJ1-5; D is undetermined. V was clipped by 4 bases and J by 2 bases, with 15 bases between them. The germline gives CDR1 DFQATT, CDR2 SNEGSKA (reference sequence). This CDR3 spans 15 amino acids. The DNA of the CDR3 is TGCAGTGCTATTCTGCCAAAGCTAGGCAATCAGCCCCAGCATTTT. Amino acid sequence: CSAILPKLGNQPQHF.